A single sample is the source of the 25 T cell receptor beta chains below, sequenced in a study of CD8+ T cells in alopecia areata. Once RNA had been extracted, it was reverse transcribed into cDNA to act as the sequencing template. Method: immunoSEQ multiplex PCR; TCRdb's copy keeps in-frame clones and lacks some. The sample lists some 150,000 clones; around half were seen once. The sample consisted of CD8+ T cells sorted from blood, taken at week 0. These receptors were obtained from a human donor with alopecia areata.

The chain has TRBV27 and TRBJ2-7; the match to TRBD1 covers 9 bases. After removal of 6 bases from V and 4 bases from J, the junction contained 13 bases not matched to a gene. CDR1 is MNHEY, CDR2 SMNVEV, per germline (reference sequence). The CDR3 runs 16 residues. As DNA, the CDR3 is TGTGCCAGCAGCGGTGAAACAGGGGGCCATACTTACGAGCAGTACTTC. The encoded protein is CASSGETGGHTYEQYF.

In DNA, the CDR3 is TGTGCCAGTAGTTTAGGTCCGGTCTTTGGCTACACCTTC. It encodes CASSLGPVFGYTF. The chain links TRBV19 to TRBJ1-2; D gene uncertain. CDR1 is LNHDA and CDR2 is SQIVND in the germline V gene (reference sequence). Trimming took 5 bases from V and 7 from J, leaving 14 bases between them. The CDR3 consists of 13 residues.

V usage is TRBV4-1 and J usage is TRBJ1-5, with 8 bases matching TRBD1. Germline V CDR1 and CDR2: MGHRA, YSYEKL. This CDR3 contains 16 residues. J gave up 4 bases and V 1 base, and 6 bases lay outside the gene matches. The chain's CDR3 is CASSQGVQGGNQPQHF. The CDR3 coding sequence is TGCGCCAGCAGCCAAGGGGTACAGGGGGGAAATCAGCCCCAGCATTTT.

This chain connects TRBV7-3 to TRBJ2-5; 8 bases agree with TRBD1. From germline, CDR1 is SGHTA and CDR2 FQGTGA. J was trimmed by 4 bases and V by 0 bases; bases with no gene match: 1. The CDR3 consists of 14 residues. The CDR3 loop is CASSLTGTGETQYF. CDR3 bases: TGTGCCAGCAGCTTAACCGGGACAGGAGAGACCCAGTACTTC.

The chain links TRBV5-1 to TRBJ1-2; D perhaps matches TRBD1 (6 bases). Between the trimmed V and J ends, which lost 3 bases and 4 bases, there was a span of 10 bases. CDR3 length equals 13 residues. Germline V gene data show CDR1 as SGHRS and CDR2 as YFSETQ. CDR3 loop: CASSSNRVYGYTF. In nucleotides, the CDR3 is TGCGCCAGCAGCTCAAACAGGGTCTATGGCTACACCTTC.

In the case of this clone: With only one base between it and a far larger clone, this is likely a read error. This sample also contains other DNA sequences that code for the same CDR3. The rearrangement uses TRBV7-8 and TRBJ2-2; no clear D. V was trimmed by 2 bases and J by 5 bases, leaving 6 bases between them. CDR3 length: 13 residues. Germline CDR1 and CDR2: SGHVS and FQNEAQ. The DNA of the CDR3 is TGTGCCAGCAGCTTAATTGGGACCGGGGAGCTGTTTTTT. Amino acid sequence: CASSLIGTGELFF.

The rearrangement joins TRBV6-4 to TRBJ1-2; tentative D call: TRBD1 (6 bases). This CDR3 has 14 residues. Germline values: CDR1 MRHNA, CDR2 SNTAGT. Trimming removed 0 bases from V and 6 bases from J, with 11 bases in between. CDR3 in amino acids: CASSDSKTGDGYTF. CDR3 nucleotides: TGTGCCAGCAGTGACTCGAAGACAGGCGATGGCTACACCTTC.

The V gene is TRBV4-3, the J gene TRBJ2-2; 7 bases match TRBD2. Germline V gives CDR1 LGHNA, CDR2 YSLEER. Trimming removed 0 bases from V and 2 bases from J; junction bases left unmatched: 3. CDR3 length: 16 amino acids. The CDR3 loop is CASSQDPGGNTGELFF. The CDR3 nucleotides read TGCGCCAGCAGCCAAGATCCGGGGGGAAACACCGGGGAGCTGTTTTTT.

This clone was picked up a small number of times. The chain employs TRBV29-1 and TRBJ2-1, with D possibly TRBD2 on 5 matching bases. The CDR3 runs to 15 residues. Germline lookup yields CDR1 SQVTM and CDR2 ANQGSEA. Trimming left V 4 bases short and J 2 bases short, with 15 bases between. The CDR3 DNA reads TGCAGCGTTGGCGGGTTACGGCTCCCCTACAATGAGCAGTTCTTC. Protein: CSVGGLRLPYNEQFF.

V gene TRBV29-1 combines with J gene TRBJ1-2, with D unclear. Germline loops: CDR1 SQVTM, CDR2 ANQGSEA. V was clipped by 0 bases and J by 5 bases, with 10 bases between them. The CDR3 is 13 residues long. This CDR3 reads CSVEDRTDYGYTF. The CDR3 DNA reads TGCAGCGTTGAAGATCGTACGGATTATGGCTACACCTTC.

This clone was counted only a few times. For the CDR3, the DNA is TGTGCCAGCAGCTTCAGCCTTGGTGGGAACACTGAAGCTTTCTTT. Encoded protein: CASSFSLGGNTEAFF. The chain links TRBV7-6 to TRBJ1-1, with D unclear. The V and J ends lost 3 bases and 1 base respectively, with 12 bases between them. This CDR3 has 15 amino acids. Germline CDR1 and CDR2: SGHVS and FNYEAQ.

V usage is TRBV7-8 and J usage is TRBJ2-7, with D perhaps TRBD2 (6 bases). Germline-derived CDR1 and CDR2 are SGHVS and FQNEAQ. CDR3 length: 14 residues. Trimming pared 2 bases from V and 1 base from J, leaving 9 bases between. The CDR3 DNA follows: TGTGCCAGCAGCTTACGGAGGGATTCCTACGAGCAGTACTTC. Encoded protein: CASSLRRDSYEQYF.

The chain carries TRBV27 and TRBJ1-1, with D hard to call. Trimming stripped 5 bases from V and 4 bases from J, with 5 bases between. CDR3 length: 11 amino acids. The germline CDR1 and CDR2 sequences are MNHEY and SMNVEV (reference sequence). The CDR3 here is CASSLGTEAFF. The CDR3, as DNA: TGTGCCAGCAGTCTGGGCACTGAAGCTTTCTTT.

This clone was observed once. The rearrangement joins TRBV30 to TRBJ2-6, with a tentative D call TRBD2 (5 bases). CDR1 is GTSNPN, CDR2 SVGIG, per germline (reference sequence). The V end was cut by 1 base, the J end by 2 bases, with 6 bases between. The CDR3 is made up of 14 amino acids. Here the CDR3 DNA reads TGTGCCTGGAGTGACGGGGCTGGGGCCAACGTCCTGACTTTC. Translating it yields CAWSDGAGANVLTF.

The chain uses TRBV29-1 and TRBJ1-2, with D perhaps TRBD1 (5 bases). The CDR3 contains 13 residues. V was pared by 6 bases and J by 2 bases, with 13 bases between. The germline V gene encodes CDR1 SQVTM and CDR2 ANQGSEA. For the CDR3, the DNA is TGCAGCGTCCCCGAGGGGTCCAACTATGGCTACACCTTC. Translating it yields CSVPEGSNYGYTF.

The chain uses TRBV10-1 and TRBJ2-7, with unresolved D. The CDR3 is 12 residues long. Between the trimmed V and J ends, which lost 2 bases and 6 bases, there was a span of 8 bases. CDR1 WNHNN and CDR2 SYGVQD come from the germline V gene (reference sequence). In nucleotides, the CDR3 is TGCGCCAGCAGTGAGCGTGATTCCGAGCAGTACTTC. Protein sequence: CASSERDSEQYF.

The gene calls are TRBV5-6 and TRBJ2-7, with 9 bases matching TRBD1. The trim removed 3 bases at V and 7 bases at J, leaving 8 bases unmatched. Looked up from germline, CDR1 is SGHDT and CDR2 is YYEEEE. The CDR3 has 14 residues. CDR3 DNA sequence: TGTGCCAGCAGCTGGGACAGGGCAACTGGGGAGCAGTACTTC. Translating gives CASSWDRATGEQYF.

DNA for the CDR3: TGCAGCGTTCCCTTGCGGGGGACCTACAATGAGCAGTTCTTC. Protein product: CSVPLRGTYNEQFF. This sequence joins TRBV29-1 and TRBJ2-1, with TRBD2 matching 7 bases. The germline V gene encodes CDR1 SQVTM and CDR2 ANQGSEA. CDR3 length: 14 residues. J gave up 2 bases and V 5 bases, and 6 bases lay outside the gene matches.

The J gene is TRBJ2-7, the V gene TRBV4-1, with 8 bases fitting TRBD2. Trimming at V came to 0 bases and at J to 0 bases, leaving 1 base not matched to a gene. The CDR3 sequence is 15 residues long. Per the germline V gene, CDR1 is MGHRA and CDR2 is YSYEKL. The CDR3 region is CASSQETSVSYEQYF. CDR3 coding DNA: TGCGCCAGCAGCCAAGAGACTAGCGTCTCCTACGAGCAGTACTTC.

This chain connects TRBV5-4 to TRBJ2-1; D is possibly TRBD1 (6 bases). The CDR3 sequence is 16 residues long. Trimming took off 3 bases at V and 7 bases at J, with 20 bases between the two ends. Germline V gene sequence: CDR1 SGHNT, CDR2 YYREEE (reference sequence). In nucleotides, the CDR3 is TGTGCCAGCAGCTCGTCCGGGACACGCTTAGGGAATGAGCAGTTCTTC. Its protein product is CASSSSGTRLGNEQFF. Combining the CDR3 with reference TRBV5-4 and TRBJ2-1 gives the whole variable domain ETGVTQSPTHLIKTRGQQVTLRCSSQSGHNTVSWYQQALGQGPQFIFQYYREEENGRGNFPPRFSGLQFPNYSSELNVNALELDDSALYLCASSSSGTRLGNEQFFGPGTRLTVL.

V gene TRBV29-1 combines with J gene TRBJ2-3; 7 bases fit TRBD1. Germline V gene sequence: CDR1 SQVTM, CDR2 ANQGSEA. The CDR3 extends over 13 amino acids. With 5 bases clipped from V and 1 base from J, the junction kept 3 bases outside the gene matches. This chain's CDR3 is CSVLGQGTDTQYF. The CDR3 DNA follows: TGCAGCGTTCTCGGACAGGGCACAGATACGCAGTATTTT.

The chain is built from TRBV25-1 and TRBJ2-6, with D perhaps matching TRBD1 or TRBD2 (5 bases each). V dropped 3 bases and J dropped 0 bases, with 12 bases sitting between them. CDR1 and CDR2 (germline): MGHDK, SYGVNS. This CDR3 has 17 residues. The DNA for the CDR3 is TGTGCCAGCAGTGAGGGGGTGGCCAGCTCTGGGGCCAACGTCCTGACTTTC. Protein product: CASSEGVASSGANVLTF.

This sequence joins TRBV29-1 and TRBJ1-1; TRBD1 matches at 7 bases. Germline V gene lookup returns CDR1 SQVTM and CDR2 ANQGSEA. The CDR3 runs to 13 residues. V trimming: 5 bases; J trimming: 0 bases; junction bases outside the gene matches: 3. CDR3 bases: TGCAGCGTTCAACAGGGGATGAACACTGAAGCTTTCTTT. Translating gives CSVQQGMNTEAFF.

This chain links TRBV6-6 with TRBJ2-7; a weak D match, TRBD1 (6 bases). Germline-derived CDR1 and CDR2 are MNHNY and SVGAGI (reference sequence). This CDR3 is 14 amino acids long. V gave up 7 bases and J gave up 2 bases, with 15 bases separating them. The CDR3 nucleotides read TGTGCCAGCATTCCCCGGACAGAAACCTACGAGCAGTACTTC. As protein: CASIPRTETYEQYF.

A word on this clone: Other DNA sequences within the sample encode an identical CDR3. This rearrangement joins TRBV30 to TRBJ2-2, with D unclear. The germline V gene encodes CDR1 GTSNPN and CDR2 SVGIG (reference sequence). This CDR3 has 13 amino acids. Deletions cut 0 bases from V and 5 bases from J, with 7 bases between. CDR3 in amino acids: CAWSVVGTGELFF. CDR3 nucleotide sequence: TGTGCCTGGAGTGTGGTGGGAACCGGGGAGCTGTTTTTT.